This T cell receptor beta chain was recorded in a study of T cells in Graves' hyperthyroidism and ophthalmopathy. V lost 5 bases and J lost 4, with 15 bases in between. The length of the CDR3 is 15 residues. CDR1 is LNHDA, CDR2 SQIVND, per germline (reference sequence). Note on this clonotype: Its antigen is still unknown.

Researchers took RNA transcripts and amplified the TCR beta CDR3 regions from them. The primer set for the first-round RT-PCR of the TCR CDR3 was HTBI. One entry per CDR3 protein results from TCRdb running MiXCR on the multiplex PCR reads. The repertoire holds roughly 740,000 distinct CDR3 sequences, with roughly 17% as singletons. The study, taken as a whole, reports: Also found in blood were most expanded thyroid clonotypes above 0.001.

The chain recombines TRBV19 with TRBJ2-1; D might be TRBD2 (6 bases). The sample taken for sequencing was blood. The TCR was taken from a man aged 18 to 30 with Graves' hyperthyroidism. The CDR3 DNA sequence: TGTGCCAGTAGTCCCCAGCTAGCGCGGTACAATGAGCAGTTCTTC. It is translated as CASSPQLARYNEQFF.